These T cell receptor beta chains were read from a single sample in a study of control samples from healthy donors and cancer patients. Assay used: immunoSEQ multiplex PCR; TCRdb lists only in-frame clones, some missing. The table shows 170,000 or so clones, with 90% to 95% occurring only once. Specimen: blood. These receptors were collected from a woman between 40 and 55 years old in good health. Each CDR3 is given with its conserved first and last residue. D genes are given only for firm matches. Part of the rows lack a size; the others show once, few, many or a class for expanded clones.

v_call: TRBV6-5; d_call: NA; clone_size: NA; j_call: TRBJ1-2; cdr3_aa: CASSFEGPSRSGYTF; cdr3_nt: TGTGCCAGCAGCTTTGAAGGGCCATCCAGAAGTGGCTACACCTTC
v_call: TRBV29-1; d_call: TRBD1; clone_size: NA; j_call: TRBJ1-1; cdr3_aa: CSAFTGVATEAFF; cdr3_nt: TGCAGCGCCTTCACAGGGGTTGCCACTGAAGCTTTCTTT
v_call: TRBV5-4; d_call: TRBD1; clone_size: NA; j_call: TRBJ1-6; cdr3_aa: CASSAGTGEAPLHF; cdr3_nt: TGTGCCAGCAGCGCCGGGACAGGGGAAGCACCCCTCCACTTT
v_call: TRBV5-1; d_call: NA; clone_size: NA; j_call: TRBJ2-5; cdr3_aa: CASSLVWGGRETQYF; cdr3_nt: TGCGCCAGCAGCTTGGTTTGGGGTGGGAGAGAGACCCAGTACTTC
v_call: TRBV4-3; d_call: TRBD1; clone_size: NA; j_call: TRBJ1-2; cdr3_aa: CASSPNRQGERGYTF; cdr3_nt: TGCGCCAGCAGCCCTAATAGACAGGGGGAGAGGGGCTACACCTTC
v_call: TRBV3-1/TRBV3-2; d_call: TRBD1; clone_size: NA; j_call: TRBJ1-3; cdr3_aa: CASSQDPRTGVAQTGNTIYF; cdr3_nt: TGTGCCAGCAGCCAAGATCCCCGGACAGGGGTAGCCCAGACCGGAAACACCATATATTTT
v_call: TRBV3-1/TRBV3-2; d_call: TRBD1; clone_size: NA; j_call: TRBJ1-1; cdr3_aa: CASSQPADRHTEAFF; cdr3_nt: TGTGCCAGCAGCCAACCCGCGGACAGGCACACTGAAGCTTTCTTT
v_call: TRBV6-2/TRBV6-3; d_call: NA; clone_size: NA; j_call: TRBJ2-7; cdr3_aa: CASSYSRDKGGSYEQYF; cdr3_nt: TGTGCCAGCAGTTACAGTAGGGACAAGGGAGGCTCCTACGAGCAGTACTTC
v_call: TRBV7-9; d_call: NA; clone_size: NA; j_call: TRBJ1-1; cdr3_aa: CASKGTGRNSEAFF; cdr3_nt: TGTGCCAGCAAGGGGACGGGACGGAACTCTGAAGCTTTCTTT
v_call: TRBV7-9; d_call: NA; clone_size: NA; j_call: TRBJ1-1; cdr3_aa: CASSKTLNTEAFF; cdr3_nt: TGTGCCAGCAGCAAAACCTTGAACACTGAAGCTTTCTTT
v_call: TRBV25-1; d_call: NA; clone_size: NA; j_call: TRBJ1-2; cdr3_aa: CASSESEGRSGNYGYTF; cdr3_nt: TGTGCCAGCAGTGAAAGCGAGGGACGCTCGGGGAACTATGGCTACACCTTT
v_call: TRBV14; d_call: NA; clone_size: once; j_call: TRBJ1-6; cdr3_aa: CASSRGSPYNSPLHF; cdr3_nt: TGTGCCAGCAGCCGTGGGAGTCCCTATAATTCACCCCTCCACTTT
v_call: TRBV5-6; d_call: NA; clone_size: NA; j_call: TRBJ1-3; cdr3_aa: CASSFGGTGNTIYF; cdr3_nt: TGTGCCAGCAGCTTCGGGGGTACTGGAAACACCATATATTTT
v_call: TRBV2; d_call: NA; clone_size: NA; j_call: TRBJ2-2; cdr3_aa: CASSEALQVDGELFF; cdr3_nt: TGTGCCAGCAGTGAAGCGTTACAGGTTGACGGGGAGCTGTTTTTT
v_call: TRBV18; d_call: TRBD1; clone_size: NA; j_call: TRBJ1-1; cdr3_aa: CASSPGQRNTEAFF; cdr3_nt: TGTGCCAGCTCCCCGGGACAGAGGAACACTGAAGCTTTCTTT
v_call: TRBV29-1; d_call: NA; clone_size: NA; j_call: TRBJ1-2; cdr3_aa: CSVDGGHGYTF; cdr3_nt: TGCAGCGTTGACGGGGGGCACGGCTACACCTTC
v_call: TRBV29-1; d_call: TRBD1; clone_size: NA; j_call: TRBJ1-1; cdr3_aa: CSVETLTTGPGFGAFF; cdr3_nt: TGCAGCGTTGAAACTTTAACGACAGGGCCGGGTTTTGGAGCTTTCTTT
v_call: TRBV5-1; d_call: TRBD1; clone_size: NA; j_call: TRBJ1-2; cdr3_aa: CASSYGQGTTGYTF; cdr3_nt: TGCGCCAGCAGCTACGGACAGGGTACTACTGGCTACACCTTC
v_call: TRBV11-2; d_call: NA; clone_size: NA; j_call: TRBJ1-3; cdr3_aa: CASSDPDGSSGNTIYF; cdr3_nt: TGTGCCAGCAGCGATCCGGACGGGAGCTCTGGAAACACCATATATTTT
v_call: TRBV5-1; d_call: NA; clone_size: NA; j_call: TRBJ1-1; cdr3_aa: CASSLGAGEGTEAFF; cdr3_nt: TGCGCCAGCAGCTTGGGGGCAGGTGAGGGCACTGAAGCTTTCTTT
v_call: TRBV2; d_call: NA; clone_size: once; j_call: TRBJ2-6; cdr3_aa: CASRARAFGANVLTF; cdr3_nt: TGTGCCAGCAGGGCTAGGGCTTTCGGGGCCAACGTCCTGACTTTC
v_call: TRBV5-6; d_call: NA; clone_size: NA; j_call: TRBJ2-1; cdr3_aa: CASSFRRGSLMSSYNEQFF; cdr3_nt: TGTGCCAGCAGCTTCAGGAGGGGCTCCCTCATGAGCTCCTACAATGAGCAGTTCTTC
v_call: TRBV6-5; d_call: NA; clone_size: NA; j_call: TRBJ2-7; cdr3_aa: CASSPYSQGTYEQYF; cdr3_nt: TGTGCCAGCAGTCCCTACTCTCAGGGGACCTACGAGCAGTACTTC
v_call: TRBV6-4; d_call: NA; clone_size: NA; j_call: TRBJ2-1; cdr3_aa: CASSDSGYSNEQFF; cdr3_nt: TGTGCCAGCAGTGACTCCGGGTACTCCAATGAGCAGTTCTTC
v_call: TRBV6-5; d_call: TRBD1; clone_size: few; j_call: TRBJ1-3; cdr3_aa: CASHRDRISGNTIYF; cdr3_nt: TGTGCCAGCCACCGGGACAGAATCTCTGGAAACACCATATATTTT